This entry describes one T cell receptor (beta chain). The data derive from a study of shared clonotypes between healthy human individuals. Libraries were prepared by immunoSEQ multiplex PCR; TCRdb keeps only in-frame clonotypes and omits some of them. This sample has approximately 2,000,000 clones, with 85% to 95% found just once. Germline V gene lookup returns CDR1 KGHSH and CDR2 LQKENI. This CDR3 comprises 18 residues. Trimming took 4 bases from V and 0 from J; bases not matched to a gene: 9. The source material was naive CD4+ T cells from PBMCs. As to subset: CD45RA+ positively selected. The sequence was obtained from a man aged 18-30 years in good health. Some clones in this sample may be carry-over from other donors' samples. The rearrangement links TRBV18 to TRBJ2-7; 13 bases align to TRBD2. The CDR3 region is CASSRSGTSGVSSYEQYF. CDR3 sequence (DNA): TGTGCCAGCTCACGATCCGGGACTAGCGGGGTTAGCTCCTACGAGCAGTACTTC.